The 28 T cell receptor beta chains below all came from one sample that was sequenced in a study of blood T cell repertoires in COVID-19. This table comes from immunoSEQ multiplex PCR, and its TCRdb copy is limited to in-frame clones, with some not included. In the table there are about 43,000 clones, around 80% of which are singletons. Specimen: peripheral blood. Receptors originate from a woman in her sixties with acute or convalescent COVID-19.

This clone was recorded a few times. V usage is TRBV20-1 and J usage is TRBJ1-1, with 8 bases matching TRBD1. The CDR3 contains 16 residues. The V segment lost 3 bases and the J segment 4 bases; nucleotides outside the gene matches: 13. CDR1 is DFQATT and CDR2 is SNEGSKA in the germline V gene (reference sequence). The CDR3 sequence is CSASPRTGLTVTEAFF. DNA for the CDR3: TGCAGTGCTAGTCCTCGGACAGGGTTGACGGTCACTGAAGCTTTCTTT.

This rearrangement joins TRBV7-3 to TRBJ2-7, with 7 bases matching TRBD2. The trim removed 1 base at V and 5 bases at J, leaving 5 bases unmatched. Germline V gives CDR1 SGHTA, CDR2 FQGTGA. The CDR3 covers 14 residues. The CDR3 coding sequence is TGTGCCAGCAGCTTAAATGGGCGGGGGAACGAGCAGTACTTC. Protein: CASSLNGRGNEQYF.

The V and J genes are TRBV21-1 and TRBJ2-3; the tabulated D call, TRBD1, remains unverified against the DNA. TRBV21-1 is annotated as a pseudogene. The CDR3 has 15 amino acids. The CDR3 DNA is TGTGCCAGCAGCAATCTGACGGTGGGCCCAGATACGCAGTATTTT. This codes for CASSNLTVGPDTQYF.

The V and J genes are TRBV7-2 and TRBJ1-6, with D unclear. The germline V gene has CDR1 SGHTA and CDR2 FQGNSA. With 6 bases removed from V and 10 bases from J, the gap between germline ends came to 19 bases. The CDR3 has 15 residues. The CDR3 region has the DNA TGTGCCAGCAGACTAGATGGGCGGGTACGGTCACCCCTCCACTTT. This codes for CASRLDGRVRSPLHF.

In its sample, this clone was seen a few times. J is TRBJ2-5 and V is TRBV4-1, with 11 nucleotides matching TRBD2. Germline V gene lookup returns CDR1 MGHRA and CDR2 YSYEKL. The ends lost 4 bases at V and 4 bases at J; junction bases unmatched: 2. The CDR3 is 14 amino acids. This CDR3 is CASSRLAGRETQYF. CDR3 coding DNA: TGCGCCAGCAGCCGACTAGCGGGGCGAGAGACCCAGTACTTC.

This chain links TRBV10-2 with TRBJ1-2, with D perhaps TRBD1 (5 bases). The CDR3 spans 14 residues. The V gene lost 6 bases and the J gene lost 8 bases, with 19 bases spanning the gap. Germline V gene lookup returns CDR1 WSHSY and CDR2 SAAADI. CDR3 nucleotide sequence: TGCGCCAGCAGCCCAGACAGCATGCTGGGCGGCTACACCTTC. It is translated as CASSPDSMLGGYTF.

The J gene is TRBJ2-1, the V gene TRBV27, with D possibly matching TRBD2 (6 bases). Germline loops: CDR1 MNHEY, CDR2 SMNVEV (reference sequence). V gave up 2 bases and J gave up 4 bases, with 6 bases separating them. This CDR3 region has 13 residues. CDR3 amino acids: CASSLAGYNEQFF. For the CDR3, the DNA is TGTGCCAGCAGTTTAGCGGGATACAATGAGCAGTTCTTC.

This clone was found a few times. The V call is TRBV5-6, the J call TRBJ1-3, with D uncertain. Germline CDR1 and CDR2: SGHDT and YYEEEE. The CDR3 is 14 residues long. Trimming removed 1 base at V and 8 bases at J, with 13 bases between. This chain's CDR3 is CASSLIGSEDTIYF. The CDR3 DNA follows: TGTGCCAGCAGCTTGATTGGGTCCGAGGACACCATATATTTT.

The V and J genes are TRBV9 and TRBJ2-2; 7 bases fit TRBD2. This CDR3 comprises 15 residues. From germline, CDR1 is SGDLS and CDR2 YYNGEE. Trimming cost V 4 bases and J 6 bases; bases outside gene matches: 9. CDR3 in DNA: TGTGCCAGCAGCTCCACTGGGAGGGACCCCGGGGAGCTGTTTTTT. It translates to CASSSTGRDPGELFF. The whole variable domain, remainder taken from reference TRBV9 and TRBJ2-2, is DSGVTQTPKHLITATGQRVTLRCSPRSGDLSVYWYQQSLDQGLQFLIQYYNGEERAKGNILERFSAQQFPDLHSELNLSSLELGDSALYFCASSSTGRDPGELFFGEGSRLTVL.

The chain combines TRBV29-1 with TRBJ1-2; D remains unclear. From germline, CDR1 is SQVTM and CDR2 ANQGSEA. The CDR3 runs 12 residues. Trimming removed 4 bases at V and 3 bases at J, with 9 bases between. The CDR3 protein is CSVALGDYGYTF. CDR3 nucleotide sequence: TGCAGCGTTGCACTCGGGGACTATGGCTACACCTTC.

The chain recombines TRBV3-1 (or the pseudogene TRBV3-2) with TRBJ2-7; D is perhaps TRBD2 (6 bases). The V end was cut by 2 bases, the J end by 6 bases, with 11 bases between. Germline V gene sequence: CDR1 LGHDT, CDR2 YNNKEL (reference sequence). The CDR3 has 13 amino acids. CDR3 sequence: CASSQMTGGEQYF. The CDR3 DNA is TGTGCCAGCAGCCAAATGACCGGGGGCGAGCAGTACTTC.

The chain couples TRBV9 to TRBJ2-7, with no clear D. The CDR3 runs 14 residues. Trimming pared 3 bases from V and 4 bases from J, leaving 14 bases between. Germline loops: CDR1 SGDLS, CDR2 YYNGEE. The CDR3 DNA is TGTGCCAGCAGCGCCAACACTGGGCATTACGAGCAGTACTTC. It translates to CASSANTGHYEQYF.

CDR3 region: CASSQDLFRLGQPSYNEQFF. CDR3 DNA: TGTGCCAGCAGCCAAGATCTTTTTAGATTGGGACAGCCATCCTACAATGAGCAGTTCTTC. The gene calls are TRBV14 and TRBJ2-1, with 7 bases lining up with TRBD1. The CDR3 contains 20 residues. V lost 0 bases and J lost 1; bases outside the gene matches: 15. The germline V gene has CDR1 SGHDN and CDR2 FVKESK.

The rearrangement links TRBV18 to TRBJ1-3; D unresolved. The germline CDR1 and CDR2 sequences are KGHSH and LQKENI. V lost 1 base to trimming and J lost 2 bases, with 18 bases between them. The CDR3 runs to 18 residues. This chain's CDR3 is CASSPLRQAPGTGNTIYF. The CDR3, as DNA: TGTGCCAGCTCACCACTGAGGCAGGCCCCCGGGACTGGAAACACCATATATTTT.

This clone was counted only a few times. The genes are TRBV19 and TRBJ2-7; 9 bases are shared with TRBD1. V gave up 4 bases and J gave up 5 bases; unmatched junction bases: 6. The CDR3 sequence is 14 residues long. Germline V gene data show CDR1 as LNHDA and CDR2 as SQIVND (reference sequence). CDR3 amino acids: CASSTSDRGHEQYF. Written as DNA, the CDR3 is TGTGCCAGTAGTACATCGGACAGGGGCCACGAGCAGTACTTC.

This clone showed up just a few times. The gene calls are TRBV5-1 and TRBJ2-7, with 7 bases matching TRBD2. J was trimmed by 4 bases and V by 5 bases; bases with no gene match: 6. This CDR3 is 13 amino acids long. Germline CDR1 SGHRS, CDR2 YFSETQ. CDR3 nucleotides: TGCGCCAGCAGAAGAGGGAGGGGATACGAGCAGTACTTC. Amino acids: CASRRGRGYEQYF.

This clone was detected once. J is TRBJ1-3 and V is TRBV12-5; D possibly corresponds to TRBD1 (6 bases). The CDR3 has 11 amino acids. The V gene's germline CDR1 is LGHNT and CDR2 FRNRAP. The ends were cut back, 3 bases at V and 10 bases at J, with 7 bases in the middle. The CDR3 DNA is TGTGCTAGTGGTTTCAGGGGTACCATATATTTT. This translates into CASGFRGTIYF.

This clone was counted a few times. CDR3 DNA sequence: TGTGCCACCAGTGATGCAAGGGAGGGGGAGACTGAAGCTTTCTTT. This codes for CATSDAREGETEAFF. V usage is TRBV24-1 and J usage is TRBJ1-1, with D possibly matching TRBD1 (6 bases). This CDR3 contains 15 residues. V shed 3 bases and J shed 5 bases, with 15 bases lying between them. Germline values: CDR1 KGHDR, CDR2 SFDVKD.

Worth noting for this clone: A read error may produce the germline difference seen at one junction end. DNA for the CDR3: TGCAGTGCCCTAGATGGGTACACCTTC. Its translation: CSALDGYTF. The chain combines TRBV20-1 with TRBJ1-2, with D unresolved. The CDR3 is 9 amino acids. Germline lookup yields CDR1 DFQATT and CDR2 SNEGSKA (reference sequence).

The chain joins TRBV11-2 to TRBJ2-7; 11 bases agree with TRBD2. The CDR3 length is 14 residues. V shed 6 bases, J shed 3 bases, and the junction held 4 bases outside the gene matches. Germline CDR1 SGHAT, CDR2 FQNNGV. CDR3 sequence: CASSRTSGSYEQYF. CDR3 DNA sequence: TGTGCCAGCAGTCGTACTAGCGGGAGCTACGAGCAGTACTTC.

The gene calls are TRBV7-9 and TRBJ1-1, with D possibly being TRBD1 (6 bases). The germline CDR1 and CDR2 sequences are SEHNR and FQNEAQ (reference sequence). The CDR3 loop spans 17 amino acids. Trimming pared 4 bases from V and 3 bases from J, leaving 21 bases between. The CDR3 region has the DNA TGTGCCAGCAGCTCTCAACAGGGTCCCGTTGGGTACACTGAAGCTTTCTTT. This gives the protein CASSSQQGPVGYTEAFF.

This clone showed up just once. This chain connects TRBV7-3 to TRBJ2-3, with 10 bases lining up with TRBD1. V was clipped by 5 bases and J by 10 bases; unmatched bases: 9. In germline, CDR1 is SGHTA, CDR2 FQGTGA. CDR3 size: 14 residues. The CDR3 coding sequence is TGTGCCAGCAGCCCCGGGACAGGGGTATGGGCGCAGTATTTT. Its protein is CASSPGTGVWAQYF.

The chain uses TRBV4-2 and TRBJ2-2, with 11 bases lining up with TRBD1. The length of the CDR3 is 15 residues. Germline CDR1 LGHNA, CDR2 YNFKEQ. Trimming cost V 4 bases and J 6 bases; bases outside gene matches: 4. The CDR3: CASSLGTGGAGELFF. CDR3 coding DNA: TGTGCCAGCAGCCTCGGGACAGGGGGGGCCGGGGAGCTGTTTTTT.

The CDR3 DNA reads TGTGCCAGCACGACAGGGTATGTAGACGAGCAGTACTTC. Its translation is CASTTGYVDEQYF. The chain links TRBV2 to TRBJ2-7; 7 nucleotides line up with TRBD1. Germline CDR1 and CDR2: SNHLY and FYNNEI. J gave up 5 bases and V 7 bases, and 8 bases lay outside the gene matches. There are 13 residues in the CDR3.

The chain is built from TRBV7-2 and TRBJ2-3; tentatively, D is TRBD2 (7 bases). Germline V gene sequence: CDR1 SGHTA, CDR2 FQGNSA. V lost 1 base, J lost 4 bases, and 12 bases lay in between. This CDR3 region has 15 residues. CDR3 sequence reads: CASSLVGGAADTQYF. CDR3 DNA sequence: TGTGCCAGCAGCTTAGTAGGGGGGGCGGCAGATACGCAGTATTTT.

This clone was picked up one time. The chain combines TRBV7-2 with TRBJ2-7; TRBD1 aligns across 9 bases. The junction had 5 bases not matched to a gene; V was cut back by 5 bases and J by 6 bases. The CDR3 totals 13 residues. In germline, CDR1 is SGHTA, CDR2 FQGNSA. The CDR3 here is CASSTRTGAEQYF. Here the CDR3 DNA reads TGTGCCAGCAGCACCCGGACAGGGGCCGAGCAGTACTTC.

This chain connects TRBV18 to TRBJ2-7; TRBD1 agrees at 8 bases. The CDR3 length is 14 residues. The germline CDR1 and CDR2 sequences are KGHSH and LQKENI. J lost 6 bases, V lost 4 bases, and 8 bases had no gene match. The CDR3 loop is CASSRSQGAFEQYF. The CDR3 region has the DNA TGTGCCAGCTCACGATCTCAGGGGGCGTTCGAGCAGTACTTC.

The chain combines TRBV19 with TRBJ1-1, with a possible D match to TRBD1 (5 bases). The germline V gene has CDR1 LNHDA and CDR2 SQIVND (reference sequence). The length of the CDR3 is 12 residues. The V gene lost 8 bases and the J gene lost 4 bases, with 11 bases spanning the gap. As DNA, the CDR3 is TGTGCCAGTTGTCAGGGTGGCACTGAAGCTTTCTTT. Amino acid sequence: CASCQGGTEAFF. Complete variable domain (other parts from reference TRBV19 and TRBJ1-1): DGGITQSPKYLFRKEGQNVTLSCEQNLNHDAMYWYRQDPGQGLRLIYYSQIVNDFQKGDIAEGYSVSREKKESFPLTVTSAQKNPTAFYLCASCQGGTEAFFGQGTRLTVV.